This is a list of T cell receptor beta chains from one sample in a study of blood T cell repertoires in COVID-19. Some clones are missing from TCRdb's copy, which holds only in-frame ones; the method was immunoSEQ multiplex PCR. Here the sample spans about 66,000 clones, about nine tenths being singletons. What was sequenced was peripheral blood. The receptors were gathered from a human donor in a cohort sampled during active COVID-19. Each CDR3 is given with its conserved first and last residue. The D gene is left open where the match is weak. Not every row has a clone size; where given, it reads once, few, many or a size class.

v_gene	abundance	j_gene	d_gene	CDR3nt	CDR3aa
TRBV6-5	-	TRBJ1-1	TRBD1	TGTGCCAGCAGACCGACAGGGGGTAGCACTGAAGCTTTCTTT	CASRPTGGSTEAFF
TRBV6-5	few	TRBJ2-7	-	TGTGCCAGCAGTTCGACAGAATACGAGCAGTACTTC	CASSSTEYEQYF
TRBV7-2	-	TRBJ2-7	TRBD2	TGTGCCAGCAGCTTAGCTGCGGGGGGCCCCTACGAGCAGTACTTC	CASSLAAGGPYEQYF
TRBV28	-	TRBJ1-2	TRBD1	TGTGCCAGCAGGAAGACAGGGTTAGCTTTGGGTGGCTACACCTTC	CASRKTGLALGGYTF
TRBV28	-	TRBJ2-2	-	TGTGCCAGCAGTCCTGACACGAGGAACACCGGGGAGCTGTTTTTT	CASSPDTRNTGELFF
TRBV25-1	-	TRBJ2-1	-	TGTGCCAGCAGTGAAAGGGGCTCCTCTTACAATGAGCAGTTCTTC	CASSERGSSYNEQFF
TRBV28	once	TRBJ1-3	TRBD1	TGTGCCAGCAGTTTACACAGGGGCTCTGGAAACACCATATATTTT	CASSLHRGSGNTIYF
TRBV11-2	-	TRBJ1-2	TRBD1	TGTGCCAGCAGCCCCGGGACAGGTCTTTATGGGGATGGCTACACCTTC	CASSPGTGLYGDGYTF
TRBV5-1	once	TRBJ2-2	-	TGCGCCAGCAGCTTGGGAGCCCCCACCGGGGAGCTGTTTTTT	CASSLGAPTGELFF
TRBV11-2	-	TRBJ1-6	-	TGTGCCAGCAGCTTATCGGCAGGGCAAAAGGGATCACCCCTCCACTTT	CASSLSAGQKGSPLHF
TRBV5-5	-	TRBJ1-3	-	TGTGCCAGCAGCTTCGTGGCAGAAACCTCTGGAAACACCATATATTTT	CASSFVAETSGNTIYF
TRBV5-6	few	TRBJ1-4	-	TGTGCCAGCAGCCAGGGACTCGTTGAAAAACTGTTTTTT	CASSQGLVEKLFF
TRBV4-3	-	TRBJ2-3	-	TGCGCCAGCAGCCAAGATACTGGGGCTGAGGCAGATACGCAGTATTTT	CASSQDTGAEADTQYF
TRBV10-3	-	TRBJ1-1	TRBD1	TGTGCCATCAGTGCCAACCCCGGGACAGGGGTCGTGAACACTGAAGCTTTCTTT	CAISANPGTGVVNTEAFF
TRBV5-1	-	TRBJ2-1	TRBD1	TGCGCCAGCAGCTTAGAGGGGGCGCCTAATGAGCAGTTCTTC	CASSLEGAPNEQFF
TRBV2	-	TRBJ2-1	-	TGTGCCAGCAGGATCTCTAGCGCACGGAGCTCCTACAATGAGCAGTTCTTC	CASRISSARSSYNEQFF
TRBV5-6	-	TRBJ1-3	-	TGTGCCAGCAGCTTCTTGGCAGTTGAAAACACCATATATTTT	CASSFLAVENTIYF
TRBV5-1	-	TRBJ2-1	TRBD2	TGCGCCAGCAGCGTTGAAGCTAGCGGGGGGGCCAATGAGCAGTTCTTC	CASSVEASGGANEQFF
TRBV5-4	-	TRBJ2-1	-	TGTGCCAGCAGCCCACAGAGCTCCTACAATGAGCAGTTCTTC	CASSPQSSYNEQFF
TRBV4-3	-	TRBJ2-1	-	TGCGCCAGCAGCCAAGATCTCGCAGCAGGGGCGCGGGAGCAGTTCTTC	CASSQDLAAGAREQFF
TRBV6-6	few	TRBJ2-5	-	TGTGCCAGCACCGCCGGCCAAGAGACCCAGTACTTC	CASTAGQETQYF
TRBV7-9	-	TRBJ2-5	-	TGTGCCAGCAGCATCGAAGGCAAGGGGGAGACCCAGTACTTC	CASSIEGKGETQYF
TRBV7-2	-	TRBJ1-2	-	TGTGCCAGCAGCCCGGAGGGAAACTATGGCTACACCTTC	CASSPEGNYGYTF
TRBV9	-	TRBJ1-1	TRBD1	TGTGCCAGCACGCGGACAGGGTTAGGCACTGAAGCTTTCTTT	CASTRTGLGTEAFF
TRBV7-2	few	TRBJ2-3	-	TGTGCCAGCAGCTTAGACTTGGATACGCAGTATTTT	CASSLDLDTQYF
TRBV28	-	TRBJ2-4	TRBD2	TGTGCCAGCAGTTTAAGGACTAGCGGGGTAGCCAAAAACATTCAGTACTTC	CASSLRTSGVAKNIQYF
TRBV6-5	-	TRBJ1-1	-	TGTGCCAGCAGTTCTTGGGGGGGTGAGGCTGAAGCTTTCTTT	CASSSWGGEAEAFF
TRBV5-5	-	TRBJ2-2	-	TGTGCCAGCAGCCTCTACGGGGGAGTAGCGAACACCGGGGAGCTGTTTTTT	CASSLYGGVANTGELFF
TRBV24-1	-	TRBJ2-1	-	TGTGCCACCAGTGATCTCCTGGGCGGGGACTACAATGAGCAGTTCTTC	CATSDLLGGDYNEQFF
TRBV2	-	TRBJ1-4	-	TGTGCCAGCGGCCAAGAAAAACTGTTTTTT	CASGQEKLFF
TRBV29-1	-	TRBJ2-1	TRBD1	TGCAGCGAGCAACCACGACAGGGGTGGGACTACAATGAGCAGTTCTTC	CSEQPRQGWDYNEQFF
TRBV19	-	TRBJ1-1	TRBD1	TGTGCCAGTAGTCCCGAATCCGGGACAGCCAACACTGAAGCTTTCTTT	CASSPESGTANTEAFF
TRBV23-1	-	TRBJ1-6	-	TGCGCCAGCAGTCAGGGGGGGGCTAGGGCATGGGAGGCCCTCCACTTT	CASSQGGARAWEALHF
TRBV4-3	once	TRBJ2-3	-	TGCGCCAGCAGCCAAGGGTCAGGGGCCACAGATACGCAGTATTTT	CASSQGSGATDTQYF
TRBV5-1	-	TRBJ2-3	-	TGCGCCAGCAGCTTGGGGGGAGGCACAGATACGCAGTATTTT	CASSLGGGTDTQYF
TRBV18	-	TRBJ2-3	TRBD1	TGTGCCAGCTCGCCTAGACAGGGGCCGGGACCCCCAGATACGCAGTATTTT	CASSPRQGPGPPDTQYF
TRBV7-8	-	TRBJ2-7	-	TGTGCCAGCAGCTTATGGGCATGGACATCCAGCTACGAGCAGTACTTC	CASSLWAWTSSYEQYF
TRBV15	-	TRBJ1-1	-	TGTGCCACCAGCAGAGGGGGCAGCCTGAACACTGAAGCTTTCTTT	CATSRGGSLNTEAFF
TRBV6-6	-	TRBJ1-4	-	TGTGCCAGCAGTTACGGTGACGGGGGGGAGAATGAAAAACTGTTTTTT	CASSYGDGGENEKLFF
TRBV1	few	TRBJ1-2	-	TGCACCAGCAGCCCCGGACAGGGCTACACCTTC	CTSSPGQGYTF
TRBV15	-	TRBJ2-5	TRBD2	TGTGCCACCAGCAGAGGACCGGGAGGCGGAGAGACCCAGTACTTC	CATSRGPGGGETQYF
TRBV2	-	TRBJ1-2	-	TGTGCCAATCAGCGGGGCGAAGCTAACTATGGCTACACCTTC	CANQRGEANYGYTF
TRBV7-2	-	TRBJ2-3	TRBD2	TGTGCCAGCAGCTTAGTTGGGACTAGCTCGACTAGCACAGATACGCAGTATTTT	CASSLVGTSSTSTDTQYF
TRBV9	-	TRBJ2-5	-	TGTGCCAGCAGCGTAGATCAGGGGCCCGGTGAGACCCAGTACTTC	CASSVDQGPGETQYF
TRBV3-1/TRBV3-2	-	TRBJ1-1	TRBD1	TGTGCCAGCATCTCGGACAGGAGTTTCTCTGAAGCTTTCTTT	CASISDRSFSEAFF
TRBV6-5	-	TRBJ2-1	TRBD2	TGTGCCAGCAGTCGACTAGCGGGAGGCTACAATGAGCAGTTCTTC	CASSRLAGGYNEQFF
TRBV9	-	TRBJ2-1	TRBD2	TGTGCCAGCAGCTCAGCCGGGACTAGCGGGAGGGCCAATGAGCAGTTCTTC	CASSSAGTSGRANEQFF
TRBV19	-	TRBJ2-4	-	TGTGCGTTCAGGGTGGGCCTCGTGGCCAAAAACATTCAGTACTTC	CAFRVGLVAKNIQYF
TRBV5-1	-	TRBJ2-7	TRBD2	TGCGCCAGCAGCTTGATGGTTGGGGGGGTCTACGAGCAGTACTTC	CASSLMVGGVYEQYF
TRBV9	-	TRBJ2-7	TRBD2	TGTGCCAGCAGCGTAGGACTAGCGGCAACCTACGAGCAGTACTTC	CASSVGLAATYEQYF
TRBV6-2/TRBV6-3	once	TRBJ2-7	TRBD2	TGTGCCAGCAGTACGACTAGCGGGTCCTACGAGCAGTACTTC	CASSTTSGSYEQYF
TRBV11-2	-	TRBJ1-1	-	TGTGCCAGCAGGGACTCCGTGTGGTCCACTGAAGCTTTCTTT	CASRDSVWSTEAFF
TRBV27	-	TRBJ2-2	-	TGTGCCAGGACTAGGGTTAACACCGGGGAGCTGTTTTTT	CARTRVNTGELFF
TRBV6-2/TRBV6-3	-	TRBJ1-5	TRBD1	TGTGCCAGCAGTTACCTGATGGGACAGGGTGCCTTCTATAGCAATCAGCCCCAGCATTTT	CASSYLMGQGAFYSNQPQHF
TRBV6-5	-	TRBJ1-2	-	TGTGCCAGCAGTTCGCAGGGGTACCCAAACTATGGCTACACCTTC	CASSSQGYPNYGYTF
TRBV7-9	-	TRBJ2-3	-	TGTGCCAGCAGCCCTCGGACAGCCTCAGATACGCAGTATTTT	CASSPRTASDTQYF
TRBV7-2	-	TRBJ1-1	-	TGTGCCAGCACCAGTGGGAGGAACACTGAAGCTTTCTTT	CASTSGRNTEAFF
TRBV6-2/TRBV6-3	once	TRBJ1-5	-	TGTGCCAGCAGTACAGGGTACAATCAGCCCCAGCATTTT	CASSTGYNQPQHF
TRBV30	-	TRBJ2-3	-	TGTGCCTGGAAACAGGATTATGATACGCAGTATTTT	CAWKQDYDTQYF